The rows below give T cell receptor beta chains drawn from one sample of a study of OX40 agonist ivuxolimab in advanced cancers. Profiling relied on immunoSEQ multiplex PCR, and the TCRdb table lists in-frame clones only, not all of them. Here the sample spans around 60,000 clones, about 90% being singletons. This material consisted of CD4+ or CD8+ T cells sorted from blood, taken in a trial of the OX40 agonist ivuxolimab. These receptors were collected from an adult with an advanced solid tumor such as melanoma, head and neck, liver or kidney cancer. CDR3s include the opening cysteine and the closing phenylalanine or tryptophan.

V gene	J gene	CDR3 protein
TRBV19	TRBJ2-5	CASSIQGTSGSGETQYF
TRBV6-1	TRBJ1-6	CASSGQKNYNSPLHF
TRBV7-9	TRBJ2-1	CASSLASQYNEQFF
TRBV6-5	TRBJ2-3	CASNVLAADTQYF
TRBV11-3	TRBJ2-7	CASSLDSGVREQYF
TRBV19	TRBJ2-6	CASSMVSGANVLTF
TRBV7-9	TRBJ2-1	CASSLVSEQFF
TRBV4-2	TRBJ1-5	CASSQDFARDNQPQHF
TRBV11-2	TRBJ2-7	CASSLLLAGLSYEQYF
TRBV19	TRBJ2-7	CASSKTSSYEQYF
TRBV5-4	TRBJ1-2	CASSLGTGAMKGYTF
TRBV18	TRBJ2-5	CASSPTSGQETQYF
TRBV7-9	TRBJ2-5	CASSLNQETQYF
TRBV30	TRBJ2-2	CAWRRASSTGELFF
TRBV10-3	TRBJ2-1	CAISEGTGQGNEQFF